The 14 T cell receptor beta chains presented below share a single source sample, sequenced in a study of cytotoxic CD8 clonotypes in ibrutinib-treated CLL. Clones were read by immunoSEQ multiplex PCR, and TCRdb kept only the in-frame ones, dropping some. The sample lists about 300,000 clones; 60% to 80% were seen once. The starting material was PBMCs, obtained at disease progression, from a patient treated with ibrutinib. The source is a human donor with chronic lymphocytic leukemia.

This clone was seen once. CDR3 sequence: CASSLTTGGYGANEQYF. The CDR3 DNA follows: TGCGCCAGCAGCTTAACCACAGGGGGCTATGGTGCGAACGAGCAGTACTTC. The rearrangement uses TRBV5-1 and TRBJ2-7, with TRBD1 matching 9 bases. The CDR3 has 17 amino acids. J was trimmed by 5 bases and V by 2 bases; bases with no gene match: 14. The germline CDR1 and CDR2 sequences are SGHRS and YFSETQ.

V usage is TRBV4-3 and J usage is TRBJ2-5, with a possible D match to TRBD1 (5 bases). V shed 4 bases and J shed 7 bases, with 13 bases lying between them. Germline V CDR1 and CDR2: LGHNA, YSLEER. CDR3 size: 13 residues. CDR3 nucleotide sequence: TGCGCCAGCAGCCGTTCCAGGGCCGGGACCCAGTACTTC. It is translated as CASSRSRAGTQYF.

The chain's CDR3 is CASIKDRVANTGELFF. As DNA, the CDR3 is TGTGCCAGCATTAAGGACAGGGTTGCGAACACCGGGGAGCTGTTTTTT. The chain carries TRBV2 and TRBJ2-2; 8 nucleotides match TRBD1. The V and J ends lost 7 bases and 0 bases, in that order; junction bases with no gene match: 7. Germline V gene data show CDR1 as SNHLY and CDR2 as FYNNEI. This CDR3 comprises 16 residues.

This rearrangement joins TRBV7-6 to TRBJ2-3; TRBD2 matches 8 bases. Trimming took 5 bases from V and 3 from J; bases not matched to a gene: 10. Per the germline V gene, CDR1 is SGHVS and CDR2 is FNYEAQ. CDR3 length equals 16 residues. CDR3 coding DNA: TGTGCCAGCAGCGCCGGGACTAGTTTTGGGACAGATACGCAGTATTTT. Translated: CASSAGTSFGTDTQYF.

The table lists this clone with a count of one. The V gene is TRBV10-3, the J gene TRBJ2-3, with D perhaps matching TRBD1 (6 bases). The ends were cut back, 4 bases at V and 0 bases at J, with 14 bases in the middle. This CDR3 comprises 16 residues. Germline assignment: CDR1 ENHRY and CDR2 SYGVKD. The CDR3 sequence: CAISGTGTLSTDTQYF. The DNA of the CDR3 is TGTGCCATCAGTGGGACCGGGACACTGAGCACAGATACGCAGTATTTT.

The chain uses TRBV7-9 and TRBJ1-1, with D unresolved. Germline loops: CDR1 SEHNR, CDR2 FQNEAQ (reference sequence). The CDR3 contains 14 residues. V dropped 7 bases and J dropped 1 base, with 13 bases sitting between them. CDR3 nucleotides: TGTGCCAGCACCCTCGGTCAGACGAACACTGAAGCTTTCTTT. Encoded protein: CASTLGQTNTEAFF.

This clone was seen a few times. The CDR3 region has the DNA TGTGCCAGCTCACGGGGACAGGGGGGCACCAATCAGCCCCAGCATTTT. Protein product: CASSRGQGGTNQPQHF. This chain joins TRBV18 and TRBJ1-5; 11 bases align to TRBD1. Per the germline V gene, CDR1 is KGHSH and CDR2 is LQKENI. The junction had 5 bases not matched to a gene; V was cut back by 4 bases and J by 3 bases. This CDR3 contains 16 residues.

This chain links TRBV5-4 with TRBJ2-1; 7 bases agree with TRBD2. The CDR3 sequence is 14 residues long. Per the germline V gene, CDR1 is SGHNT and CDR2 is YYREEE (reference sequence). V was clipped by 2 bases and J by 9 bases; unmatched bases: 8. CDR3 sequence reads: CASSFGRRLGEQFF. The CDR3, as DNA: TGTGCCAGCAGCTTCGGGAGGCGTCTAGGTGAGCAGTTCTTC.

This chain links TRBV28 with TRBJ1-2; the D gene is possibly TRBD1 (6 bases). The V gene's germline CDR1 is MDHEN and CDR2 SYDVKM. V was clipped by 4 bases and J by 0 bases, with 12 bases between them. This CDR3 region has 15 residues. CDR3 region: CASSSLQGANYGYTF. For the CDR3, the DNA is TGTGCCAGCAGTTCGCTACAGGGAGCTAACTATGGCTACACCTTC.

The J gene is TRBJ1-1, the V gene TRBV9; 9 positions match TRBD1. The J segment lost 2 bases and the V segment lost 2 bases, leaving 7 bases of the junction unmatched. This CDR3 spans 16 amino acids. Germline V gives CDR1 SGDLS, CDR2 YYNGEE. CDR3 in DNA: TGTGCCAGCAGCGTGTTTTACAGGGGGCTTAACACTGAAGCTTTCTTT. Translated, it gives CASSVFYRGLNTEAFF.

This chain links TRBV27 with TRBJ1-2; 7 bases agree with TRBD1. Trimming took 4 bases from V and 4 from J; bases not matched to a gene: 9. The CDR3 has 15 residues. Germline V gene data show CDR1 as MNHEY and CDR2 as SMNVEV (reference sequence). CDR3 amino acids: CASSSRGQAVYGYTF. CDR3 sequence (DNA): TGTGCCAGCAGTTCCCGCGGACAGGCCGTCTATGGCTACACCTTC.

The V and J genes are TRBV7-2 and TRBJ2-1; 8 bases are shared with TRBD2. The CDR3 covers 15 residues. Germline V gives CDR1 SGHTA, CDR2 FQGNSA. After removal of 3 bases from V and 7 bases from J, the junction contained 8 bases not matched to a gene. DNA of the CDR3: TGTGCCAGCAGCTTTAGCGGGGATTTTGGGAATGAGCAGTTCTTC. Translating it yields CASSFSGDFGNEQFF.

The gene calls are TRBV7-8 and TRBJ2-7; TRBD1 aligns across 9 bases. V shed 1 base, J shed 3 bases, and the junction held 1 base outside the gene matches. CDR3 length: 14 residues. CDR1 is SGHVS and CDR2 is FQNEAQ in the germline V gene. In nucleotides, the CDR3 is TGTGCCAGCAGCTTAGAGGACAGGGGCTACGAGCAGTACTTC. Protein: CASSLEDRGYEQYF.

This clone was counted once. The chain employs TRBV7-9 and TRBJ2-2; no reliable D call. Per germline, CDR1 SEHNR and CDR2 FQNEAQ (reference sequence). V lost 0 bases and J 5 bases, leaving 7 bases between the germline ends. The CDR3 covers 14 residues. The CDR3, as DNA: TGTGCCAGCAGCTTAGCGCGGCCTACCGGGGAGCTGTTTTTT. Encoded protein: CASSLARPTGELFF.